Listed below are T cell receptor beta chains from one sample, sequenced in a study of HIV-infected patients and healthy controls. TCRdb itself ran the 5' RACE reads through MiXCR, one entry per CDR3 protein. The sample lists about 64,000 distinct CDR3 sequences, less than 20% seen once, with approximately 1.5% in the top ten. Input material: CD4+ T cells from blood. These receptors all stem from a human donor in good health. The CDR3 runs from the conserved cysteine through the conserved F or W. A D gene is named only where the DNA matches it firmly. Clone size appears in some rows only: once, few, many, or a class for an expanded clone.

j_call d_call v_call clone_size cdr3_aa cdr3_nt
TRBJ1-5 NA TRBV7-2 NA CASSLSGGRSNQPQHF TGTGCCAGCAGCTTATCGGGGGGTCGTAGCAATCAGCCCCAGCATTTT
TRBJ2-7 TRBD2 TRBV5-5 few CASSFGTSAEQYF TGTGCCAGCAGCTTCGGGACTAGCGCCGAGCAGTACTTC
TRBJ1-3 NA TRBV11-2 few CASSSFPQGPNTIYF TGTGCCAGCAGCTCGTTTCCACAGGGTCCAAACACCATATATTTT
TRBJ2-3 NA TRBV20-1 NA CSASFGGVTDTQYF TGCAGTGCAAGCTTCGGGGGCGTCACAGATACGCAGTATTTT
TRBJ2-5 TRBD2 TRBV7-3 many CASSSGLAGETQYF TGTGCCAGCAGCTCGGGACTAGCGGGAGAGACCCAGTACTTC
TRBJ1-2 NA TRBV12-3/TRBV12-4 many CASSLGGWENNYGYTF TGTGCCAGCAGTTTAGGTGGCTGGGAGAATAACTATGGCTACACCTTC
TRBJ1-1 TRBD1 TRBV29-1 NA CSGGQGWGMNTEAFF TGCAGCGGCGGACAGGGCTGGGGGATGAACACTGAAGCTTTCTTT
TRBJ1-1 NA TRBV4-2 few CASSQDGDAEAFF TGTGCCAGCAGCCAAGATGGGGACGCTGAAGCTTTCTTT
TRBJ1-4 NA TRBV6-5 few CASSQTYTNEKLFF TGTGCCAGCAGTCAAACATATACTAATGAAAAACTGTTTTTT
TRBJ1-5 TRBD1 TRBV20-1 few CSAGRGQGHNQPQHF TGCAGTGCCGGTCGTGGACAGGGCCACAATCAGCCCCAGCATTTT
TRBJ2-3 TRBD2 TRBV12-3/TRBV12-4 NA CASSSGGRGAADTQYF TGTGCCAGCAGTTCCGGGGGGCGGGGGGCCGCAGATACGCAGTATTTT
TRBJ1-2 TRBD1 TRBV29-1 NA CSVEGQGNYGYTF TGCAGCGTTGAGGGACAGGGGAACTATGGCTACACCTTC
TRBJ1-1 TRBD1 TRBV12-3/TRBV12-4 few CASSADRVSGEAFF TGTGCCAGCAGTGCGGACAGGGTGAGCGGTGAAGCTTTCTTT
TRBJ1-2 TRBD1 TRBV6-5 many CASRKTGVTNYGYTF TGTGCCAGCAGAAAGACAGGGGTCACTAACTATGGCTACACCTTC
TRBJ2-7 TRBD1 TRBV29-1 NA CSVSRGTYEQYF TGCAGCGTTAGCAGGGGGACCTACGAGCAGTACTTC
TRBJ1-2 NA TRBV24-1 many CATSDSYPSGANYGYTF TGTGCCACCAGTGACTCATACCCATCGGGGGCTAACTATGGCTACACCTTC
TRBJ1-2 NA TRBV19 many CACYAGFYYGYTF TGTGCCTGTTATGCCGGGTTCTACTATGGCTACACCTTC
TRBJ1-5 NA TRBV1 many CTSSQHDRHFNQPQHF TGCACCAGCAGCCAGCACGACAGGCATTTTAATCAGCCCCAGCATTTT
TRBJ2-5 TRBD1 TRBV7-9 NA CASSGIRDRDQETQYF TGTGCCAGCAGCGGAATCCGGGACAGAGACCAAGAGACCCAGTACTTC
TRBJ1-1 NA TRBV14 NA CASSQHTEAFF TGTGCCAGCAGCCAACACACTGAAGCTTTCTTT
TRBJ2-7 TRBD2 TRBV3-1 many CASSKSGSGTYEQYF TGTGCCAGCTCAAAGAGCGGGAGTGGAACCTACGAGCAGTACTTC
TRBJ2-1 NA TRBV5-4 many CASSRDLGTYNEQFF TGTGCCAGCAGCAGGGATTTGGGGACCTACAATGAGCAGTTCTTC
TRBJ1-1 NA TRBV20-1 many CSARGTANTEAFF TGCAGTGCTAGGGGTACAGCCAACACTGAAGCTTTCTTT
TRBJ1-1 NA TRBV10-3 many CAISGGELDAFF TGTGCCATCAGTGGAGGGGAGTTGGATGCTTTCTTT